This paragraph covers one T cell receptor beta chain sequence. A read error is likely here: a far larger clone is one base away. CDR3 size: 13 residues. Per the germline V gene, CDR1 is WNHNN and CDR2 is SYGVQD (reference sequence). This sample was taken from a study of OX40 agonist ivuxolimab in advanced cancers. The protocol was immunoSEQ multiplex PCR, while the TCRdb copy is restricted to in-frame clones and leaves out a portion. Among more than 40,000 clones listed, about nine tenths were seen once. Material: CD4+ or CD8+ T cells sorted from blood, obtained in a trial of the OX40 agonist ivuxolimab. V gene TRBV10-1 combines with J gene TRBJ1-1; no reliable D call. The TCR sequence derives from an adult with an advanced solid tumor such as melanoma, head and neck, liver or kidney cancer. The CDR3 region has the DNA TGCGCCTGCAGTCCACGGGGTGACACTGAAGCTTTCTTT. This encodes CACSPRGDTEAFF.